This T cell receptor (beta chain) was obtained from a study of metastatic and nonmetastatic thyroid tumors. On the study more broadly: Peripheral blood and tumor or nodule samples from malignant and benign thyroid patients were compared. Study-wide results and caveats: For both blood and tumor, malignant thyroid tumors reportedly showed significantly higher TCR beta diversity than benign nodules did.

Not a single patient had been given any form of treatment at any point before undergoing thyroid surgery. From the PCR reads, TCRdb re-called clones with MiXCR. The sample contains 20,000 or so clones, under 25% of which appear only once. This CDR3 has 13 residues. Germline V lookup: CDR1 SGHRS, CDR2 YFSETQ. The germline V and J ends were trimmed by 2 bases and 4 bases, with 7 bases remaining between them. This clone was observed a few times. Its specificity is unknown. The chain recombines TRBV5-1 with TRBJ2-1; D not certain. This clonotype was obtained from a female donor with papillary thyroid cancer or a benign thyroid nodule (not recorded which). Some clones in this sample may be carry-over from other donors' samples. Sequenced material: adjacent normal tissue. The CDR3 region has the DNA TGCGCCAGCAGCTTTAGGCAGTACAATGAGCAGTTCTTC. It specifies CASSFRQYNEQFF.